Listed here are 23 T cell receptor beta chains from one sample, sequenced in a study of blood T cell repertoires in COVID-19. Generated by immunoSEQ multiplex PCR, the TCRdb table keeps only in-frame clones and is missing some. This table has tens of thousands of clones, about 84% appearing once. The sequenced material came from peripheral blood. These receptors all come from a man in his fifties or sixties with active COVID-19.

The J gene is TRBJ2-6, the V gene TRBV5-4; no definite D call. The germline V gene has CDR1 SGHNT and CDR2 YYREEE (reference sequence). Trimming took off 3 bases at V and 1 base at J, with 5 bases between the two ends. The CDR3 consists of 14 residues. As DNA, the CDR3 is TGTGCCAGCAGCTCGACTTCTGGGGCCAACGTCCTGACTTTC. Translated: CASSSTSGANVLTF.

The chain uses TRBV11-2 and TRBJ1-2; maybe TRBD1 (5 bases). Germline values: CDR1 SGHAT, CDR2 FQNNGV. CDR3 size: 17 residues. V shed 0 bases and J shed 6 bases, with 20 bases lying between them. CDR3 region: CASSLDRFSPGSNGYTF. In nucleotides, the CDR3 is TGTGCCAGCAGCTTAGACCGGTTCTCCCCAGGGTCAAATGGCTACACCTTC.

This clone has only a few counts. The junction differs from germline at one of its ends, possibly a read error. This chain links TRBV7-7 with TRBJ2-5, with TRBD1 as a possible D gene (7 bases). The germline V gene encodes CDR1 SSHAT and CDR2 FNYEAQ (reference sequence). This CDR3 is 13 amino acids long. CDR3 region: CASTTGAGETQYF. CDR3 bases: TGTGCTAGCACCACAGGGGCGGGGGAGACCCAGTACTTC. Full variable domain (missing parts from reference TRBV7-7 and TRBJ2-5): GAGVSQSPRYKVTKRGQDVTLRCDPISSHATLYWYQQALGQGPEFLTYFNYEAQPDKSGLPSDRFSAERPEGSISTLTIQRTEQRDSAMYRCASTTGAGETQYFGPGTRLLVL.

The chain couples TRBV7-8 to TRBJ2-4; tentatively, D is TRBD2 (6 bases). V dropped 1 base and J dropped 4 bases, with 11 bases sitting between them. Germline assignment: CDR1 SGHVS and CDR2 FQNEAQ. The CDR3 loop spans 15 amino acids. The CDR3 sequence: CASSLVPGAKNIQYF. DNA for the CDR3: TGTGCCAGCAGCTTAGTTCCGGGAGCAAAAAACATTCAGTACTTC.

This clone was seen just once. The V call is TRBV5-1, the J call TRBJ2-5; 7 bases are shared with TRBD1. This CDR3 is 14 amino acids long. Germline values: CDR1 SGHRS, CDR2 YFSETQ. V lost 6 bases to trimming and J lost 4 bases; unmatched junction nucleotides: 9. The CDR3 DNA sequence: TGCGCCAGCACAAGACAGGGCCAGGGAGAGACCCAGTACTTC. Amino acids: CASTRQGQGETQYF.

The gene calls are TRBV30 and TRBJ2-7; 8 bases match TRBD2. V shed 2 bases, J shed 3 bases, and the junction held 3 bases outside the gene matches. This CDR3 has 13 amino acids. The V gene's germline CDR1 is GTSNPN and CDR2 SVGIG (reference sequence). The CDR3 region is CAWSSRGGYEQYF. CDR3 nucleotide sequence: TGTGCCTGGAGTTCCCGGGGGGGCTACGAGCAGTACTTC.

The J gene is TRBJ2-7, the V gene TRBV5-6; 9 positions match TRBD1. Trimming cost V 2 bases and J 3 bases; bases outside gene matches: 6. This CDR3 is 15 amino acids long. CDR1 SGHDT and CDR2 YYEEEE come from the germline V gene. CDR3 amino acids: CASSFFDRGDYEQYF. Written as DNA, the CDR3 is TGTGCCAGCAGCTTCTTCGACAGGGGGGACTACGAGCAGTACTTC. The full variable domain, in which reference TRBV5-6 and TRBJ2-7 provide the parts outside the CDR3, is DAGVTQSPTHLIKTRGQQVTLRCSPKSGHDTVSWYQQALGQGPQFIFQYYEEEERQRGNFPDRFSGHQFPNYSSELNVNALLLGDSALYLCASSFFDRGDYEQYFGPGTRLTVT.

In DNA, the CDR3 is TGTGCCAGCAGTCCTACCCTCACTTCCACAGATACGCAGTATTTT. This encodes CASSPTLTSTDTQYF. The rearrangement joins TRBV7-3 to TRBJ2-3; no reliable D call. Germline V CDR1 and CDR2: SGHTA, FQGTGA. The CDR3 consists of 15 residues. V gave up 6 bases and J gave up 2 bases, with 15 bases separating them.

This chain links TRBV5-5 with TRBJ2-2, with 7 bases identical to TRBD1. Germline assignment: CDR1 SGHKS and CDR2 YYEKEE (reference sequence). The CDR3 has 16 residues. V was clipped by 4 bases and J by 3 bases; unmatched bases: 9. In DNA form, the CDR3 reads TGTGCCAGCAGCGTAGGGGGACAGCGACACACCGGGGAGCTGTTTTTT. Translation: CASSVGGQRHTGELFF.

The rearrangement links TRBV4-1 to TRBJ1-1; 10 nucleotides match TRBD1. The CDR3 has 17 residues. The V gene end was trimmed by 4 bases and the J gene end by 0 bases; junction bases not matched to a gene: 8. The V gene's germline CDR1 is MGHRA and CDR2 YSYEKL. CDR3: CASSLDRGNSLNTEAFF. The CDR3 nucleotides read TGCGCCAGCAGCCTGGACAGGGGGAACAGTCTGAACACTGAAGCTTTCTTT.

This clone showed up just once. The chain carries TRBV11-2 and TRBJ2-1; D gene ambiguous. The germline V and J ends were trimmed by 5 bases and 4 bases, with 12 bases remaining between them. Germline CDR1 is SGHAT and CDR2 is FQNNGV. The CDR3 runs 14 residues. The CDR3 loop reads CASSTERSYNEQFF. The CDR3 DNA reads TGTGCCAGCAGCACCGAGAGGAGTTACAATGAGCAGTTCTTC.

This sequence joins TRBV6-1 and TRBJ1-1, with D unclear. Germline values: CDR1 MNHNS, CDR2 SASEGT. This CDR3 is 11 amino acids long. Trimming pared 3 bases from V and 8 bases from J, leaving 7 bases between. CDR3 loop: CASSEVQEAFF. CDR3 nucleotides: TGTGCCAGCAGTGAGGTACAGGAAGCTTTCTTT.

Only a few counts were recorded for this clone. The CDR3 nucleotides read TGTGCCAGCAGTCTCCGGACAGCGAACACTGAAGCTTTCTTT. It codes for CASSLRTANTEAFF. The chain couples TRBV2 to TRBJ1-1; possible D gene TRBD1, 6 bases. This CDR3 region has 14 residues. Per the germline V gene, CDR1 is SNHLY and CDR2 is FYNNEI. V dropped 5 bases and J dropped 1 base, with 11 bases sitting between them.

This chain connects TRBV11-2 to TRBJ2-1; TRBD2 aligns across 9 bases. V shed 6 bases, J shed 3 bases, and the junction held 9 bases outside the gene matches. Looked up from germline, CDR1 is SGHAT and CDR2 is FQNNGV. The CDR3 consists of 16 residues. The CDR3 DNA follows: TGTGCCAGCAGTCGCCGTTTAGCGGGGGTCTACAATGAGCAGTTCTTC. Residues: CASSRRLAGVYNEQFF.

The rearrangement links TRBV7-2 to TRBJ1-1, with TRBD1 matching over 8 bases. The CDR3 sequence is 15 residues long. Trimming cost V 5 bases and J 1 base; bases outside gene matches: 6. Germline values: CDR1 SGHTA, CDR2 FQGNSA. CDR3 DNA: TGTGCCAGCAGCACCCGACAGGGGAGGAACACTGAAGCTTTCTTT. Encoded protein: CASSTRQGRNTEAFF.

The gene calls are TRBV5-1 and TRBJ2-5; 8 bases agree with TRBD2. Trimming removed 4 bases from V and 3 bases from J; junction bases left unmatched: 5. The CDR3 covers 14 residues. Germline lookup yields CDR1 SGHRS and CDR2 YFSETQ. The CDR3 sequence is CASSLLSGEETQYF. The CDR3 nucleotides are TGCGCCAGCAGCCTACTTAGCGGGGAAGAGACCCAGTACTTC.

The V call is TRBV18, the J call TRBJ1-1; TRBD1 aligns across 7 bases. Trimming took 10 bases from V and 0 from J; bases not matched to a gene: 5. The CDR3 has 13 amino acids. The germline V gene has CDR1 KGHSH and CDR2 LQKENI. CDR3 sequence (DNA): TGTGCCACCCAAGGACAGGTGAACACTGAAGCTTTCTTT. It is translated as CATQGQVNTEAFF.

The rearrangement uses TRBV27 and TRBJ2-5; 8 nucleotides line up with TRBD1. Germline V gives CDR1 MNHEY, CDR2 SMNVEV (reference sequence). The trim removed 4 bases at V and 3 bases at J, leaving 7 bases unmatched. CDR3 length: 15 residues. CDR3 nucleotides: TGTGCCAGCAGTTCGTTCGGGACAGGTAAAGAGACCCAGTACTTC. It encodes CASSSFGTGKETQYF.

The gene calls are TRBV24-1 and TRBJ1-1; D uncertain. The CDR3 contains 14 residues. With 9 bases removed from V and 1 base from J, the gap between germline ends came to 14 bases. The germline gives CDR1 KGHDR, CDR2 SFDVKD. The CDR3 DNA is TGTGCCACCCGATCGGGTTCCGGGAACACTGAAGCTTTCTTT. Translation gives CATRSGSGNTEAFF.

This chain connects TRBV4-3 to TRBJ2-2, with D perhaps TRBD1 (5 bases). Trimming left V 4 bases short and J 5 bases short, with 20 bases between. There are 17 residues in the CDR3. Germline V gene sequence: CDR1 LGHNA, CDR2 YSLEER. CDR3 residues: CASSPSLSVSGTGELFF. CDR3 nucleotide sequence: TGCGCCAGCAGCCCGAGTCTTAGTGTTTCAGGGACCGGGGAGCTGTTTTTT.

This chain connects TRBV7-9 to TRBJ1-1; possibly TRBD1 for D (5 bases). The CDR3 contains 17 residues. The germline V and J ends were trimmed by 1 base and 0 bases, with 15 bases remaining between them. CDR1 SEHNR and CDR2 FQNEAQ come from the germline V gene (reference sequence). This chain's CDR3 is CASSLGSSRTLNTEAFF. The CDR3 DNA reads as TGTGCCAGCAGCTTAGGGTCTTCGCGGACACTGAACACTGAAGCTTTCTTT.

V and J are TRBV5-1 and TRBJ2-5, with 8 bases that match TRBD2. Germline assignment: CDR1 SGHRS and CDR2 YFSETQ. V was clipped by 3 bases and J by 2 bases; unmatched bases: 12. The CDR3 runs 17 residues. DNA of the CDR3: TGCGCCAGCAGCTCTGGGGCATCGAGCGGGGGACAAGAGACCCAGTACTTC. Protein: CASSSGASSGGQETQYF.

The rearrangement uses TRBV7-8 and TRBJ1-5, with 8 bases that match TRBD1. Germline V gene lookup returns CDR1 SGHVS and CDR2 FQNEAQ. CDR3 length equals 16 residues. After removal of 5 bases from V and 3 bases from J, the junction contained 9 bases not matched to a gene. CDR3 nucleotides: TGTGCCAGCAGCCCCTCGACAGGGGTCATCAATCAGCCCCAGCATTTT. Amino acids: CASSPSTGVINQPQHF.